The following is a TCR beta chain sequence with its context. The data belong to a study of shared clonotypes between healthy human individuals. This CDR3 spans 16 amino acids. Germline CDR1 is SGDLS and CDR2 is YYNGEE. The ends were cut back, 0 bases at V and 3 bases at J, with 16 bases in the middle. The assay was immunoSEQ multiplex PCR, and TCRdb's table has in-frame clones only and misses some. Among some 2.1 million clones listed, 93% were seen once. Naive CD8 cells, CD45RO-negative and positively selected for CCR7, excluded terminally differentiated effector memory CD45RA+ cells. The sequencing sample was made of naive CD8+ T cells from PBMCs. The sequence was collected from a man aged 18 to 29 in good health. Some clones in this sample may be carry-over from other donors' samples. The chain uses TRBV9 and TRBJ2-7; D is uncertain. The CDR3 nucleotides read TGTGCCAGCAGCGTAGGAGAGACCCAAAGGATCTACGAGCAGTACTTC. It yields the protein CASSVGETQRIYEQYF.